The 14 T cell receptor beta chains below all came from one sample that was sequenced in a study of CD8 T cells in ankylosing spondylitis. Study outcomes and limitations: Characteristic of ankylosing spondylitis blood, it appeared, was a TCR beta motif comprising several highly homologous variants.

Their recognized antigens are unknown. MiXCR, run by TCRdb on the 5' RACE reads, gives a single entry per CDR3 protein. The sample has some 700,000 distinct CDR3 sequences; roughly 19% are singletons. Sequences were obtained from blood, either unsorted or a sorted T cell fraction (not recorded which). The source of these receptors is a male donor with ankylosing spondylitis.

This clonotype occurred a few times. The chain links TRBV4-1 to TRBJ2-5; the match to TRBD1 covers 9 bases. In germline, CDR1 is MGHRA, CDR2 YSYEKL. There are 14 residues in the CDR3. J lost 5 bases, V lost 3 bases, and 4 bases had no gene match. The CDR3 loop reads CASSQGQGWETQYF. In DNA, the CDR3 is TGCGCCAGCAGCCAGGGACAGGGTTGGGAGACCCAGTACTTC.

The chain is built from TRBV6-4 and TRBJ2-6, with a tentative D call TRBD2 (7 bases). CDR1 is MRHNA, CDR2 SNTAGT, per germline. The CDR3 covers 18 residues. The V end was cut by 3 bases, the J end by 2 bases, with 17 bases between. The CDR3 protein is CASSEWGGHGTGANVLTF. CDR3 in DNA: TGTGCCAGCAGTGAGTGGGGGGGGCACGGGACTGGGGCCAACGTCCTGACTTTC.

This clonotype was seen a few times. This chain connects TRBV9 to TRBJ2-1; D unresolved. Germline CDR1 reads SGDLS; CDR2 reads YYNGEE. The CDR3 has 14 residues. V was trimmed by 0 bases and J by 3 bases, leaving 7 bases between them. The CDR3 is CASSVAALYNEQFF. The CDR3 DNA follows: TGTGCCAGCAGCGTAGCGGCCCTCTACAATGAGCAGTTCTTC.

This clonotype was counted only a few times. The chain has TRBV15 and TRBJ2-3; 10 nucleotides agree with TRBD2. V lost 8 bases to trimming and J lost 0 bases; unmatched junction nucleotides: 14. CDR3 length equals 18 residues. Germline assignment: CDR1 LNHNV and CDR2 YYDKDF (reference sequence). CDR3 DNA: TGTGCCACCGGGCCCTGGACTAGCGGAGCCTATAGCACAGATACGCAGTATTTT. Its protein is CATGPWTSGAYSTDTQYF.

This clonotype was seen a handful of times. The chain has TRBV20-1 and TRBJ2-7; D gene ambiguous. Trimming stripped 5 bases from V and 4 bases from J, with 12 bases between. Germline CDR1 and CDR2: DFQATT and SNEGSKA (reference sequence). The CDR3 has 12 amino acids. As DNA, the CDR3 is TGCAGTGCTGAGGACCGCCTGTACGAGCAGTACTTC. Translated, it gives CSAEDRLYEQYF.

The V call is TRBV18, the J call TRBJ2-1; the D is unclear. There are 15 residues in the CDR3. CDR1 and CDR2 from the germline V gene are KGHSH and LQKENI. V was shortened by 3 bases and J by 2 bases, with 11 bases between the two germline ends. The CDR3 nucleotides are TGTGCCAGCTCACCTGGCTTGCTAACCTACAATGAGCAGTTCTTC. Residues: CASSPGLLTYNEQFF.

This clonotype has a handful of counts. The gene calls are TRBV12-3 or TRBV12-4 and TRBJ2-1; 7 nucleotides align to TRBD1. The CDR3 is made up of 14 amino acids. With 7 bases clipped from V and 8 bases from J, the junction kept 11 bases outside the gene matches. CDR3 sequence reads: CASNLGAGGYEQFF. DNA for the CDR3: TGTGCCAGCAACCTGGGGGCAGGGGGATATGAGCAGTTCTTC.

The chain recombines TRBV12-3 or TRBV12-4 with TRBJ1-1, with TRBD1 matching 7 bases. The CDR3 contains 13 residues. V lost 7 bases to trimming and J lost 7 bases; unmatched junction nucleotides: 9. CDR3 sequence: CASIGTVPVEAFF. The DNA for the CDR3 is TGTGCCAGCATCGGGACAGTTCCTGTTGAAGCTTTCTTT.

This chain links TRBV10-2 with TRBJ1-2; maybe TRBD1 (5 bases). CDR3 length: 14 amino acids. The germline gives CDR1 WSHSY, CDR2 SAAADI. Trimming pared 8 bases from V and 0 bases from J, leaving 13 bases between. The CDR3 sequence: CASGQTVANYGYTF. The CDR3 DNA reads TGCGCCAGCGGCCAGACAGTAGCTAACTATGGCTACACCTTC.

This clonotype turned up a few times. The CDR3 spells CAWSVSADTQYF. CDR3 DNA: TGTGCCTGGAGTGTGTCCGCAGATACGCAGTATTTT. The V and J genes are TRBV30 and TRBJ2-3; D uncertain. Trimming left V 0 bases short and J 4 bases short, with 5 bases between. The CDR3 spans 12 residues. CDR1 is GTSNPN and CDR2 is SVGIG in the germline V gene (reference sequence).

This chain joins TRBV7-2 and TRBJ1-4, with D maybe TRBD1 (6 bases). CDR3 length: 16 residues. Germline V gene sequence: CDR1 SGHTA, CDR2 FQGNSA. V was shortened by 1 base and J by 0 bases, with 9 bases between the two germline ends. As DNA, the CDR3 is TGTGCCAGCAGCTTAGATTGGACAGCAACTAATGAAAAACTGTTTTTT. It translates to CASSLDWTATNEKLFF. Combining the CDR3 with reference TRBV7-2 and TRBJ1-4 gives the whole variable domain GAGVSQSPSNKVTEKGKDVELRCDPISGHTALYWYRQSLGQGLEFLIYFQGNSAPDKSGLPSDRFSAERTGGSVSTLTIQRTQQEDSAVYLCASSLDWTATNEKLFFGSGTQLSVL.

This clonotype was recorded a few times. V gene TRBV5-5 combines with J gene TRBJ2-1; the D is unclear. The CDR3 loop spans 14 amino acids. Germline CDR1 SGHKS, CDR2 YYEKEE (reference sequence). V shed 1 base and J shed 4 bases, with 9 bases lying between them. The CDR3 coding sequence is TGTGCCAGCAGCTTGAGTAGAACTTACAATGAGCAGTTCTTC. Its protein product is CASSLSRTYNEQFF. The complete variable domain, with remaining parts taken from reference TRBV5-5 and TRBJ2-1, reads DAGVTQSPTHLIKTRGQQVTLRCSPISGHKSVSWYQQVLGQGPQFIFQYYEKEERGRGNFPDRFSARQFPNYSSELNVNALLLGDSALYLCASSLSRTYNEQFFGPGTRLTVL.

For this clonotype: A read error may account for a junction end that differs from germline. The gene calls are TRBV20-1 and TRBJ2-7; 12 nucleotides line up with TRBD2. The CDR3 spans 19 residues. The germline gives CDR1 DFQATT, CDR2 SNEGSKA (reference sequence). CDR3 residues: CSARGRLAGDPAVSDEQYF. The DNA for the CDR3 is TGCAGTGCGAGAGGGCGACTAGCGGGAGATCCGGCCGTTTCGGACGAGCAGTACTTC.

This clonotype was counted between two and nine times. CDR3 nucleotide sequence: TGTGCCAGCACCCGAAACCCTAACACTGAAGCTTTCTTT. It specifies CASTRNPNTEAFF. This rearrangement joins TRBV12-3 or TRBV12-4 to TRBJ1-1; D is unclear. Trimming took 7 bases from V and 2 from J, leaving 11 bases between them. CDR3 length equals 13 residues.